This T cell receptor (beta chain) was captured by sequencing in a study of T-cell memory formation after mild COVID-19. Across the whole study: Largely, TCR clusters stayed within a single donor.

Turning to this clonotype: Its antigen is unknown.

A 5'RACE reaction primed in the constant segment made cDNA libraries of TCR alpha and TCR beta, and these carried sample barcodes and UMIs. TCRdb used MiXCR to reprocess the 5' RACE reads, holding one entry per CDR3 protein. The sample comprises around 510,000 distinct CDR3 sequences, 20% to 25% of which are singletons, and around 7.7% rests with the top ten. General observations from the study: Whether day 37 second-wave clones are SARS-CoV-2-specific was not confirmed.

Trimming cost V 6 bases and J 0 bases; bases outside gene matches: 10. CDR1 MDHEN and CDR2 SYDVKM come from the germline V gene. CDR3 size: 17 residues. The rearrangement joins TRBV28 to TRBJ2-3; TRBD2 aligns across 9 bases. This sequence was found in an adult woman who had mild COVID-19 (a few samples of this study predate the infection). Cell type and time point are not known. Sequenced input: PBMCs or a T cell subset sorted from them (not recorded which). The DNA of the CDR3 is TGTGCCAGCAGCCCGGGGGGCGGGAGGGCTAGCACAGATACGCAGTATTTT. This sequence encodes CASSPGGGRASTDTQYF.